This TCR beta chain was captured by sequencing in a study of OX40 agonist ivuxolimab in advanced cancers. TCRdb's copy holds only in-frame clones and misses some; the assay was immunoSEQ multiplex PCR. The sample lists about 28,000 clones; about 80% were seen once. Study-wide points: Partial responders dosed at 0.1-3.0 mg/kg displayed clonal expansion ranking among the lowest. Both blood CD4+ and CD8+ T cells showed clonal growth by week 6 at 0.1 to 3.0 mg/kg.

Looked up from germline, CDR1 is LGHNA and CDR2 is YSLEER. The CDR3 runs 18 residues. With 4 bases removed from V and 1 base from J, the gap between germline ends came to 20 bases. Of note for this clone: Antigen: not known.

The chain links TRBV4-3 to TRBJ2-4, with a possible D match to TRBD1 (5 bases). Sequencing was performed on CD4+ or CD8+ T cells sorted from blood, taken in a trial of the OX40 agonist ivuxolimab. The source of this sequence is an adult with an advanced solid tumor such as melanoma, head and neck, liver or kidney cancer. The CDR3 region has the DNA TGCGCCAGCAGCCCCAGTCAATTTGGGGCTGGGGCCAAAAACATTCAGTACTTC. Translating it yields CASSPSQFGAGAKNIQYF.